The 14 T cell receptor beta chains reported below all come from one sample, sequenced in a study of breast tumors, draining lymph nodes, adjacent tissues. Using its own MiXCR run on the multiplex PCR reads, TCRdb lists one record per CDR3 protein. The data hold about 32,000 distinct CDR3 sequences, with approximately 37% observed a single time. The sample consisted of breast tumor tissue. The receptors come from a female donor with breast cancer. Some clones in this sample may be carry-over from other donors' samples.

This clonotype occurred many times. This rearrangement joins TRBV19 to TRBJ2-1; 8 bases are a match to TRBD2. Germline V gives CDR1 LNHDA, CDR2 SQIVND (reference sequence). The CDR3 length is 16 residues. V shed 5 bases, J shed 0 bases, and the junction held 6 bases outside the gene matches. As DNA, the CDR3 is TGTGCCAGTAGTTCCGGGAGGGCCAGCTCCTACAATGAGCAGTTCTTC. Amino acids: CASSSGRASSYNEQFF.

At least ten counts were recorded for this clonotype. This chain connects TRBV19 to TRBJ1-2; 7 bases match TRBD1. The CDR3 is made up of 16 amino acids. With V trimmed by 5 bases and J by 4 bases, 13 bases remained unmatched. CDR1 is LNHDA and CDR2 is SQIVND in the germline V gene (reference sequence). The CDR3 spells CASSLSGQEYFYGYTF. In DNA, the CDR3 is TGTGCCAGTAGTCTCAGCGGACAGGAATATTTCTATGGCTACACCTTC. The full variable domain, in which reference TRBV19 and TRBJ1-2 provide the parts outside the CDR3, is DGGITQSPKYLFRKEGQNVTLSCEQNLNHDAMYWYRQDPGQGLRLIYYSQIVNDFQKGDIAEGYSVSREKKESFPLTVTSAQKNPTAFYLCASSLSGQEYFYGYTFGSGTRLTVV.

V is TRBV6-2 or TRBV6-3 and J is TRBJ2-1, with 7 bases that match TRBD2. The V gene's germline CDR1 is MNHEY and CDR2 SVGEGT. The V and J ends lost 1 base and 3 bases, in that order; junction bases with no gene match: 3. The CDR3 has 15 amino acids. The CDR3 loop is CASSYWREFYNEQFF. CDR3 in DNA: TGTGCCAGCAGTTACTGGCGGGAGTTCTACAATGAGCAGTTCTTC.

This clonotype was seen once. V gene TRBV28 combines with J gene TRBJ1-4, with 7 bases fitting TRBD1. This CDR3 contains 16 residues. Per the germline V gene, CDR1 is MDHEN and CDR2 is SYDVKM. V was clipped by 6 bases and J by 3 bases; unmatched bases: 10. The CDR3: CASRSGTAAANEKLFF. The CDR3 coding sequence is TGTGCCAGCAGGTCCGGGACAGCTGCAGCTAATGAAAAACTGTTTTTT.

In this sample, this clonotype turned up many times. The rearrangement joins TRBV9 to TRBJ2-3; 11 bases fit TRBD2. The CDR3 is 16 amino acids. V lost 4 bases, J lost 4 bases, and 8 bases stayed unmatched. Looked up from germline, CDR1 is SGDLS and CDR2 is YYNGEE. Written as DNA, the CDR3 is TGTGCCAGCAGCCCTCGGGCTAGCGGGAGGTCAGATACGCAGTATTTT. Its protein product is CASSPRASGRSDTQYF.

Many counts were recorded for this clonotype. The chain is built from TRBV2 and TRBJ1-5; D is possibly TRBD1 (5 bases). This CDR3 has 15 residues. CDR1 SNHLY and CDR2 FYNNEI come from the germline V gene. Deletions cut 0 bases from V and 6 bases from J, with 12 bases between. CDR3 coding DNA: TGTGCCAGCAGTGAAGCGCGGGGGGTGGCTCAGCCCCAGCATTTT. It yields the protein CASSEARGVAQPQHF. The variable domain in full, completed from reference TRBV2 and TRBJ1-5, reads EPEVTQTPSHQVTQMGQEVILRCVPISNHLYFYWYRQILGQKVEFLVSFYNNEISEKSEIFDDQFSVERPDGSNFTLKIRSTKLEDSAMYFCASSEARGVAQPQHFGDGTRLSIL.

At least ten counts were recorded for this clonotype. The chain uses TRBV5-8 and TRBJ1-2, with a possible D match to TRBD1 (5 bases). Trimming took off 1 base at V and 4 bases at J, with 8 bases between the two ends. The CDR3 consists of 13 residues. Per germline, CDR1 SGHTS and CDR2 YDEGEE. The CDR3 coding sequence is TGTGCCAGCAGCTTGTCGGGGGGCTATGGCTACACCTTC. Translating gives CASSLSGGYGYTF.

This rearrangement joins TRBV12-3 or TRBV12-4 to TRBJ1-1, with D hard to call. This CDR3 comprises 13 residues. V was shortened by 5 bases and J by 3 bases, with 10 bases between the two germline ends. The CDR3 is CASSITWDTEAFF. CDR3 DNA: TGTGCCAGCAGTATTACATGGGACACTGAAGCTTTCTTT.

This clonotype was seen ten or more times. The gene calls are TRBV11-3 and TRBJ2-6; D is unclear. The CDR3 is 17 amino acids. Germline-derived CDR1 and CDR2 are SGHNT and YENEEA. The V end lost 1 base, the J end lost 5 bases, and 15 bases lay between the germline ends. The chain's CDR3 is CASSLAGPTTRANVLTF. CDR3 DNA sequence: TGTGCCAGCAGCTTAGCGGGTCCAACCACAAGGGCCAACGTCCTGACTTTC.

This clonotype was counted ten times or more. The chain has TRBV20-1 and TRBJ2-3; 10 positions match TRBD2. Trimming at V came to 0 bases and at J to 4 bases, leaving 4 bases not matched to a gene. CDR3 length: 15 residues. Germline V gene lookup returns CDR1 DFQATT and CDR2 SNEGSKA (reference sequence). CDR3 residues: CSARDLAGAADTQYF. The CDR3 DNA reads TGCAGTGCTAGAGATCTAGCGGGAGCGGCAGATACGCAGTATTTT.

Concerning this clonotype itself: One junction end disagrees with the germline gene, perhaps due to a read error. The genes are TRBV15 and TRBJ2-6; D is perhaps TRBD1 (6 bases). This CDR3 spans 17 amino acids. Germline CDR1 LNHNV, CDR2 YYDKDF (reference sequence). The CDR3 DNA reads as TGTGCCACCAGCAGAGATGGGGGCAAACCCGGGGCCAACGTCCTGACCTTC. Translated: CATSRDGGKPGANVLTF.

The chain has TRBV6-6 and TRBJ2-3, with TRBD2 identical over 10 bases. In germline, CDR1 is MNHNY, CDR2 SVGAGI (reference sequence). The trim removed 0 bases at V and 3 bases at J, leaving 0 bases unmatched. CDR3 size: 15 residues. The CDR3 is CASSYSTSGTDTQYF. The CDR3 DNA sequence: TGTGCCAGCAGTTACTCGACTAGCGGGACAGATACGCAGTATTTT.

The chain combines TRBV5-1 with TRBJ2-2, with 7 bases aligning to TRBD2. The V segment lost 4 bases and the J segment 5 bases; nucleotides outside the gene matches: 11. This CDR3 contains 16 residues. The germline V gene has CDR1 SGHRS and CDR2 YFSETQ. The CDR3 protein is CASSTSTSAGTGELFF. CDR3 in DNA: TGCGCCAGCAGCACGTCCACTAGCGCTGGAACCGGGGAGCTGTTTTTT. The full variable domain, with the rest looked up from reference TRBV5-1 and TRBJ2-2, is KAGVTQTPRYLIKTRGQQVTLSCSPISGHRSVSWYQQTPGQGLQFLFEYFSETQRNKGNFPGRFSGRQFSNSRSEMNVSTLELGDSALYLCASSTSTSAGTGELFFGEGSRLTVL.

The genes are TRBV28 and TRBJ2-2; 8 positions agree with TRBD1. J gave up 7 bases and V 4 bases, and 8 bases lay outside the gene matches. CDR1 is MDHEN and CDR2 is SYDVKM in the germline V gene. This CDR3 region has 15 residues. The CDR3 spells CASSSPGQGRGELFF. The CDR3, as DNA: TGTGCCAGCAGTTCCCCCGGACAGGGCCGCGGGGAGCTGTTTTTT.